These T cell receptor beta chains were read from a single sample in a study of T cells in Graves' hyperthyroidism and ophthalmopathy. TCRdb redid the calling of the multiplex PCR reads with MiXCR, one entry per CDR3 protein. The sample lists about 210,000 distinct CDR3 sequences; about 15% were seen once. Sequences were obtained from blood. Receptors were obtained from a man between 50 and 59 years old with Graves' hyperthyroidism. Both conserved end residues are part of each CDR3. The order of the fields is J gene, V gene, D gene, clone size, CDR3 protein, CDR3 DNA. D genes are given only for firm matches. Not every row has a clone size; where given, it reads once, few, many or a size class.

J gene: TRBJ2-3; V gene: TRBV11-2; D gene: TRBD2; clone size: many; CDR3 protein: CASSLSGSPDTQYF; CDR3 DNA: TGTGCCAGCAGCCTTAGCGGGAGCCCAGATACGCAGTATTTT
J gene: TRBJ2-5; V gene: TRBV2; D gene: -; clone size: few; CDR3 protein: CASLALSFQETQYF; CDR3 DNA: TGTGCCAGCTTAGCGCTGTCATTTCAAGAGACCCAGTACTTC
J gene: TRBJ2-5; V gene: TRBV6-5; D gene: TRBD1; clone size: few; CDR3 protein: CASSYGALDRENGETQYF; CDR3 DNA: TGTGCCAGCAGTTACGGGGCACTGGACAGGGAAAATGGAGAGACCCAGTACTTC
J gene: TRBJ2-5; V gene: TRBV7-9; D gene: -; clone size: many; CDR3 protein: CASSPRGHIQETQYF; CDR3 DNA: TGTGCCAGCAGCCCGCGGGGACACATACAAGAGACCCAGTACTTC
J gene: TRBJ2-3; V gene: TRBV3-1; D gene: -; clone size: many; CDR3 protein: CASSQRRRATQYF; CDR3 DNA: TGTGCCAGCAGCCAACGACGGCGAGCTACGCAGTATTTT
J gene: TRBJ1-1; V gene: TRBV20-1; D gene: -; clone size: many; CDR3 protein: CSARDPAGRPNTEAFF; CDR3 DNA: TGCAGTGCTAGGGATCCGGCCGGCAGGCCGAACACTGAAGCTTTCTTT
J gene: TRBJ2-1; V gene: TRBV12-3/TRBV12-4; D gene: TRBD2; clone size: many; CDR3 protein: CASSRLAGSNEQFF; CDR3 DNA: TGTGCCAGCAGTCGACTAGCGGGGTCCAATGAGCAGTTCTTC
J gene: TRBJ2-3; V gene: TRBV10-3; D gene: -; clone size: -; CDR3 protein: CAIRTGAGDTQYF; CDR3 DNA: TGTGCCATCAGGACGGGAGCCGGAGATACGCAGTATTTT
J gene: TRBJ2-1; V gene: TRBV19; D gene: -; clone size: -; CDR3 protein: CASSNFYSLSYNEQFF; CDR3 DNA: TGTGCCAGTAGTAACTTTTACAGTCTCTCCTACAATGAGCAGTTCTTC
J gene: TRBJ2-7; V gene: TRBV7-6; D gene: -; clone size: many; CDR3 protein: CASSPTRGARWEQYF; CDR3 DNA: TGTGCCAGCAGCCCCACCCGTGGGGCCCGTTGGGAGCAGTACTTC
J gene: TRBJ2-1; V gene: TRBV29-1; D gene: TRBD2; clone size: many; CDR3 protein: CSVDRAGVYAEQFF; CDR3 DNA: TGCAGCGTTGATCGGGCGGGGGTGTACGCTGAGCAGTTCTTC
J gene: TRBJ2-1; V gene: TRBV29-1; D gene: TRBD2; clone size: few; CDR3 protein: CSVESSGRAYEQFF; CDR3 DNA: TGCAGCGTTGAATCCAGCGGGAGGGCCTATGAGCAGTTCTTC
J gene: TRBJ2-1; V gene: TRBV7-9; D gene: TRBD1; clone size: many; CDR3 protein: CASSLGWGDREANEQFF; CDR3 DNA: TGTGCCAGCAGCTTAGGCTGGGGGGACAGGGAGGCAAATGAGCAGTTCTTC
J gene: TRBJ2-5; V gene: TRBV7-9; D gene: TRBD2; clone size: many; CDR3 protein: CASTPGLLAGGETQYF; CDR3 DNA: TGTGCCAGCACCCCCGGGCTGCTAGCGGGAGGAGAGACCCAGTACTTC
J gene: TRBJ2-7; V gene: TRBV10-3; D gene: -; clone size: -; CDR3 protein: CAINSGLAGYEQYF; CDR3 DNA: TGTGCCATCAATTCCGGGTTAGCCGGGTACGAGCAGTACTTC
J gene: TRBJ2-3; V gene: TRBV28; D gene: -; clone size: many; CDR3 protein: CASNGKGGTTSTDTQYF; CDR3 DNA: TGTGCCAGCAATGGGAAGGGGGGCACGACTAGCACAGATACGCAGTATTTT
J gene: TRBJ1-2; V gene: TRBV28; D gene: TRBD1; clone size: -; CDR3 protein: CASSLLVFGRTGGLDYGYTF; CDR3 DNA: TGTGCCAGCAGTTTATTAGTATTCGGCCGGACAGGGGGTTTAGACTATGGCTACACCTTC
J gene: TRBJ2-3; V gene: TRBV15; D gene: TRBD2; clone size: few; CDR3 protein: CATSRDLAGADTQYF; CDR3 DNA: TGTGCCACCAGCAGAGATCTAGCGGGAGCAGATACGCAGTATTTT
J gene: TRBJ1-3; V gene: TRBV30; D gene: -; clone size: many; CDR3 protein: CAWSTGGPGNTIYF; CDR3 DNA: TGTGCCTGGAGTACTGGCGGCCCTGGAAACACCATATATTTT
J gene: TRBJ1-3; V gene: TRBV4-1; D gene: -; clone size: -; CDR3 protein: CASSQDIYSGNTIYF; CDR3 DNA: TGCGCCAGCAGCCAGGACATCTACTCTGGAAACACCATATATTTT
J gene: TRBJ2-1; V gene: TRBV12-3/TRBV12-4; D gene: TRBD2; clone size: many; CDR3 protein: CASSGHSGTEINEQFF; CDR3 DNA: TGTGCCAGCAGTGGACATAGCGGGACGGAAATCAATGAGCAGTTCTTC
J gene: TRBJ1-1; V gene: TRBV20-1; D gene: TRBD1; clone size: -; CDR3 protein: CSARDDGTGGEHTEAFF; CDR3 DNA: TGCAGTGCTAGAGATGACGGGACAGGGGGGGAGCACACTGAAGCTTTCTTT
J gene: TRBJ1-2; V gene: TRBV7-8; D gene: -; clone size: few; CDR3 protein: CASSLGGGLEVVYGYTF; CDR3 DNA: TGTGCCAGCAGCTTAGGAGGAGGGCTGGAGGTTGTCTATGGCTACACCTTC
J gene: TRBJ2-1; V gene: TRBV12-5; D gene: -; clone size: -; CDR3 protein: CASGLAPSGIRFF; CDR3 DNA: TGTGCTAGTGGTTTGGCCCCTTCAGGAATACGGTTCTTC
J gene: TRBJ2-7; V gene: TRBV6-2/TRBV6-3; D gene: -; clone size: -; CDR3 protein: CASSWGFLYEQYF; CDR3 DNA: TGTGCCAGCAGTTGGGGTTTTCTGTACGAGCAGTACTTC
J gene: TRBJ2-5; V gene: TRBV10-3; D gene: -; clone size: few; CDR3 protein: CAISGALGKETQYF; CDR3 DNA: TGTGCCATCAGTGGGGCGTTGGGGAAAGAGACCCAGTACTTC
J gene: TRBJ1-3; V gene: TRBV5-1; D gene: -; clone size: few; CDR3 protein: CASSAGPGNTIYF; CDR3 DNA: TGCGCCAGCAGTGCCGGGCCTGGAAACACCATATATTTT
J gene: TRBJ2-1; V gene: TRBV11-3; D gene: TRBD2; clone size: many; CDR3 protein: CASSLLAGASNEQFF; CDR3 DNA: TGTGCCAGCAGCTTACTAGCGGGAGCTAGTAATGAGCAGTTCTTC
J gene: TRBJ2-7; V gene: TRBV7-2; D gene: TRBD2; clone size: many; CDR3 protein: CASSSAGAISYEQYF; CDR3 DNA: TGTGCCAGCAGCTCAGCGGGAGCGATCTCCTACGAGCAGTACTTC
J gene: TRBJ2-1; V gene: TRBV12-3/TRBV12-4; D gene: -; clone size: many; CDR3 protein: CASSRRADEQFF; CDR3 DNA: TGTGCCAGCAGCCGGAGGGCAGATGAGCAGTTCTTC
J gene: TRBJ1-5; V gene: TRBV10-2; D gene: TRBD1; clone size: few; CDR3 protein: CASSEGQGGVDHQPQHF; CDR3 DNA: TGCGCCAGCAGTGAGGGACAGGGAGGGGTAGATCATCAGCCCCAGCATTTT
J gene: TRBJ2-1; V gene: TRBV27; D gene: TRBD1; clone size: many; CDR3 protein: CASSLSQGAVNEQFF; CDR3 DNA: TGTGCCAGCAGTTTGTCTCAGGGGGCGGTCAATGAGCAGTTCTTC
J gene: TRBJ1-5; V gene: TRBV20-1; D gene: -; clone size: -; CDR3 protein: CSAERQGNQPQHF; CDR3 DNA: TGCAGTGCTGAACGACAGGGCAATCAGCCCCAGCATTTT
J gene: TRBJ2-5; V gene: TRBV20-1; D gene: TRBD2; clone size: many; CDR3 protein: CSADREGTSGSQETQYF; CDR3 DNA: TGCAGTGCTGACCGAGAAGGGACTAGCGGGAGCCAAGAGACCCAGTACTTC
J gene: TRBJ1-6; V gene: TRBV12-3/TRBV12-4; D gene: -; clone size: -; CDR3 protein: CASSRQARNSPLHF; CDR3 DNA: TGTGCCAGCAGTCGACAGGCGAGGAATTCACCCCTCCACTTT
J gene: TRBJ1-6; V gene: TRBV6-9; D gene: -; clone size: -; CDR3 protein: CASSYPDSPLHF; CDR3 DNA: TGTGCCAGCAGTTACCCTGATTCACCCCTCCACTTT
J gene: TRBJ2-7; V gene: TRBV6-5; D gene: TRBD1; clone size: many; CDR3 protein: CASSYPPGQDSKQYF; CDR3 DNA: TGTGCCAGCAGTTACCCGCCGGGACAGGATTCGAAGCAGTACTTC
J gene: TRBJ2-1; V gene: TRBV28; D gene: -; clone size: many; CDR3 protein: CASNRGVNNEQFF; CDR3 DNA: TGTGCCAGCAATAGAGGGGTGAACAATGAGCAGTTCTTC
J gene: TRBJ2-2; V gene: TRBV28; D gene: -; clone size: -; CDR3 protein: CASQAANTGELFF; CDR3 DNA: TGTGCCAGCCAGGCTGCCAACACCGGGGAGCTGTTTTTT
J gene: TRBJ2-7; V gene: TRBV24-1; D gene: TRBD1; clone size: -; CDR3 protein: CATSDYRQGNLYEQYF; CDR3 DNA: TGTGCCACCAGTGATTACCGACAGGGCAACCTCTACGAGCAGTACTTC
J gene: TRBJ2-4; V gene: TRBV2; D gene: TRBD1; clone size: many; CDR3 protein: CASSRDSVGIQYF; CDR3 DNA: TGTGCCAGCAGCCGGGACAGCGTGGGCATTCAGTACTTC
J gene: TRBJ2-7; V gene: TRBV3-1; D gene: TRBD2; clone size: many; CDR3 protein: CASSQGTSGSYEQYF; CDR3 DNA: TGTGCCAGCAGCCAGGGGACTAGCGGCTCCTACGAGCAGTACTTC
J gene: TRBJ2-5; V gene: TRBV27; D gene: TRBD2; clone size: -; CDR3 protein: CASSRLAGGLETQYF; CDR3 DNA: TGTGCCAGCAGCCGACTAGCGGGAGGTTTAGAGACCCAGTACTTC